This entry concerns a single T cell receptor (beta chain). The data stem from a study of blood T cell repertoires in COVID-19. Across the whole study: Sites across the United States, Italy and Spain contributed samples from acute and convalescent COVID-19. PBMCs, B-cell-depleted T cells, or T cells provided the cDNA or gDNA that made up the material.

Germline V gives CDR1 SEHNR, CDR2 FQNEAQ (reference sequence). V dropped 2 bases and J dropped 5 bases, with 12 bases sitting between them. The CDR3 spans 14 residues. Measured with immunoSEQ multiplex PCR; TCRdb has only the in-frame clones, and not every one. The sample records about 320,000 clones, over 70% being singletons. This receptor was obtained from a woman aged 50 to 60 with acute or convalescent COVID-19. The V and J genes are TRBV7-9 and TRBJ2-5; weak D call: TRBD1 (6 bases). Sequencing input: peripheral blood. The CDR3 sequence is CASSLPGAVETQYF. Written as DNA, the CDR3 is TGTGCCAGCAGCTTACCAGGGGCTGTGGAGACCCAGTACTTC. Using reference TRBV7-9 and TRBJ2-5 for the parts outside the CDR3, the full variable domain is DTGVSQNPRHKITKRGQNVTFRCDPISEHNRLYWYRQTLGQGPEFLTYFQNEAQLEKSRLLSDRFSAERPKGSFSTLEIQRTEQGDSAMYLCASSLPGAVETQYFGPGTRLLVL.